This T cell receptor (beta chain) was captured in a study of siplizumab effects on memory and regulatory T cells. Remarks on this clone: Its antigen is not identified.

In each sample, about 10^5 TCR templates were assayed. Measured with immunoSEQ multiplex PCR; TCRdb has only the in-frame clones, and not every one. Of about 120,000 clones detected, over 85% appear once; the ten largest clones hold approximately 0.17%. General study findings and limits: Naive T cells looked more diverse than memory cells, and they looked like major contributors to the alloresponse. Alloreactive sequences tracing back to unstimulated CD4+ memory cells were significantly reduced by siplizumab. Only a minority of proliferating CD4+ or CD8+ clones had an assignable naive or memory phenotype, with roughly 80-97% lacking one.

V was shortened by 7 bases and J by 10 bases, with 13 bases between the two germline ends. The CDR3 is 11 amino acids. CDR1 is MNHNS, CDR2 SASEGT, per germline. This sequence joins TRBV6-1 and TRBJ1-1; D is ambiguous. The clonotype originates from a human donor in good health. The source material was non-Treg CD4+ T cells sorted from blood. CDR3 sequence reads: CASIKSISAFF. The CDR3 region has the DNA TGTGCCAGCATCAAAAGCATATCAGCTTTCTTT.